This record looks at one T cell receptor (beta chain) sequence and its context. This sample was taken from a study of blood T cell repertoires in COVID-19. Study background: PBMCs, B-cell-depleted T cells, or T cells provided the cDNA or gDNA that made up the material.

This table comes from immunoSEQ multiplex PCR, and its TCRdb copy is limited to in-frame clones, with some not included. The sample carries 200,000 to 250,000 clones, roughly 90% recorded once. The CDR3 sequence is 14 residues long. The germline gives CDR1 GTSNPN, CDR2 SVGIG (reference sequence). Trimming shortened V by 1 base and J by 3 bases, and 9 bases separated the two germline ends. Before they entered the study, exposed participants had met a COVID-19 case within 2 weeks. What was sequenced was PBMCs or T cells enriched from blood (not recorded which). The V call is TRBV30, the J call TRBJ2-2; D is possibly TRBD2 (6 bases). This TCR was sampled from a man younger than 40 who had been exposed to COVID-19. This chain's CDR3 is CAWSGGDYTGELFF. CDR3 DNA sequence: TGTGCCTGGAGTGGGGGGGATTACACCGGGGAGCTGTTTTTT.